One sample yielded the 27 T cell receptor beta chains listed below, sequenced in a study of T cell repertoires and HLA-DP antigens. Antigens of these TCRs are unknown. Measured with immunoSEQ multiplex PCR; TCRdb has only the in-frame clones, and not every one. The sample gives fewer than 95,000 clones, approximately 89% of which show up once; less than 2% is in the top ten. Sequences were obtained from CD4+ T cells from PBMCs. The receptors were gathered from a man in his fifties or sixties in good health and CMV-seronegative.

V is TRBV11-2 and J is TRBJ1-1; D gene unclear. Germline V gives CDR1 SGHAT, CDR2 FQNNGV. The CDR3 is 14 residues long. The V end lost 5 bases, the J end lost 3 bases, and 13 bases lay between the germline ends. The CDR3, as DNA: TGTGCCAGCAGCGCATATGGTGGGGACACTGAAGCTTTCTTT. It yields the protein CASSAYGGDTEAFF.

The sample holds many counts of this clone. The DNA of the CDR3 is TGTGCCAGCACCCTCCACGGTAGCAATCAGCCCCAGCATTTT. Its translation is CASTLHGSNQPQHF. The gene calls are TRBV7-2 and TRBJ1-5; D gene unclear. V shed 7 bases and J shed 0 bases, with 10 bases lying between them. CDR3 size: 14 residues. Per germline, CDR1 SGHTA and CDR2 FQGNSA.

This chain uses TRBV5-1 with TRBJ2-1; D uncertain. There are 16 residues in the CDR3. Germline V gene sequence: CDR1 SGHRS, CDR2 YFSETQ. The V and J ends lost 0 bases and 3 bases respectively, with 13 bases between them. This chain's CDR3 is CASSLGAALLYNEQFF. The CDR3 DNA reads as TGCGCCAGCAGCTTGGGGGCAGCGCTCCTCTACAATGAGCAGTTCTTC.

The rearrangement links TRBV9 to TRBJ2-3; D may match TRBD1 or TRBD2 (6 bases each). With 7 bases removed from V and 0 bases from J, the gap between germline ends came to 18 bases. This CDR3 spans 16 amino acids. CDR1 is SGDLS, CDR2 YYNGEE, per germline. The CDR3 spells CASQRSPGASTDTQYF. The CDR3 DNA follows: TGTGCCAGCCAACGGAGTCCGGGGGCCAGCACAGATACGCAGTATTTT. Combining the CDR3 with reference TRBV9 and TRBJ2-3 gives the whole variable domain DSGVTQTPKHLITATGQRVTLRCSPRSGDLSVYWYQQSLDQGLQFLIQYYNGEERAKGNILERFSAQQFPDLHSELNLSSLELGDSALYFCASQRSPGASTDTQYFGPGTRLTVL.

The chain is built from TRBV19 and TRBJ2-5; the D gene is possibly TRBD2 (6 bases). CDR3 size: 16 residues. V was clipped by 0 bases and J by 9 bases, with 20 bases between them. The germline V gene has CDR1 LNHDA and CDR2 SQIVND (reference sequence). CDR3 DNA: TGTGCCAGTAGTATAGACCCTGGACTACCCAAGAGCCCCCAGTACTTC. Protein product: CASSIDPGLPKSPQYF.

The V call is TRBV30, the J call TRBJ2-1; TRBD2 is a possible D gene (5 bases). There are 13 residues in the CDR3. Germline CDR1 is GTSNPN and CDR2 is SVGIG (reference sequence). Trimming cost V 7 bases and J 1 base, with 11 bases left between them. The CDR3 DNA is TGTGCCTTTAGGGCGGGTTCCTACAATGAGCAGTTCTTC. Its protein is CAFRAGSYNEQFF.

The J gene is TRBJ1-2, the V gene TRBV2; D unresolved. Trimming took 6 bases from V and 2 from J, leaving 19 bases between them. The CDR3 contains 16 residues. From germline, CDR1 is SNHLY and CDR2 FYNNEI. In DNA form, the CDR3 reads TGTGCCAGCAGCCCCGACCCGAGGCCTCAGAACTATGGCTACACCTTC. This encodes CASSPDPRPQNYGYTF.

CDR3 nucleotide sequence: TGTGCCAGCAGTTACGGGGGCACAACCTACGAGCAGTACTTC. The encoded protein is CASSYGGTTYEQYF. The chain uses TRBV5-4 and TRBJ2-7; either TRBD1 or TRBD2 may supply D (6 bases each). The CDR3 is 14 residues long. Germline V gene lookup returns CDR1 SGHNT and CDR2 YYREEE (reference sequence). V shed 5 bases and J shed 2 bases, with 14 bases lying between them.

V is TRBV4-3 and J is TRBJ2-3; D uncertain. The CDR3 runs 14 residues. Deletions cut 1 base from V and 1 base from J, with 6 bases between. Germline CDR1 reads LGHNA; CDR2 reads YSLEER. CDR3 sequence reads: CASSQGQRTDTQYF. The DNA for the CDR3 is TGCGCCAGCAGCCAAGGCCAGCGCACAGATACGCAGTATTTT.

This clone was seen only a few times. The chain carries TRBV5-7 and TRBJ1-6; no clear D. TRBV5-7 is designated an ORF whose function remains uncertain. The V end was cut by 3 bases, the J end by 0 bases, with 10 bases between. The CDR3 has 16 amino acids. In DNA, the CDR3 is TGTGCCAGCAGCTCCGGACGGAGCTCCTATAATTCACCCCTCCACTTT. Translating it yields CASSSGRSSYNSPLHF.

This chain joins TRBV6-5 and TRBJ1-5; unclear D gene. CDR1 MNHEY and CDR2 SVGAGI come from the germline V gene. The V end was cut by 6 bases, the J end by 0 bases, with 12 bases between. CDR3 length: 15 amino acids. The CDR3 loop reads CASSPDTDSNQPQHF. CDR3 nucleotide sequence: TGTGCCAGCAGCCCCGACACTGATAGCAATCAGCCCCAGCATTTT.

The V and J genes are TRBV28 and TRBJ1-2; 10 bases agree with TRBD1. This CDR3 region has 14 residues. Trimming cost V 3 bases and J 4 bases; bases outside gene matches: 2. The germline CDR1 and CDR2 sequences are MDHEN and SYDVKM. The CDR3 DNA follows: TGTGCCAGCAGTTTGTGGGACAGGGGCTATGGCTACACCTTC. It translates to CASSLWDRGYGYTF.

The CDR3 DNA sequence: TGCAGCGTTGAAGAAAGAGAACAGCACCACTATGGCTACACCTTC. Translated: CSVEEREQHHYGYTF. J is TRBJ1-2 and V is TRBV29-1; D gene ambiguous. Looked up from germline, CDR1 is SQVTM and CDR2 is ANQGSEA. V was pared by 0 bases and J by 3 bases, with 14 bases between. This CDR3 spans 15 amino acids. The whole variable domain, remainder taken from reference TRBV29-1 and TRBJ1-2, is SAVISQKPSRDICQRGTSLTIQCQVDSQVTMMFWYRQQPGQSLTLIATANQGSEATYESGFVIDKFPISRPNLTFSTLTVSNMSPEDSSIYLCSVEEREQHHYGYTFGSGTRLTVV.

This clone appeared a few times. The chain combines TRBV10-1 with TRBJ2-1; D is undetermined. V lost 1 base and J 5 bases, leaving 9 bases between the germline ends. The germline CDR1 and CDR2 sequences are WNHNN and SYGVQD (reference sequence). CDR3 size: 14 residues. Here the CDR3 reads CASSELGKNNEQFF. CDR3 DNA sequence: TGCGCCAGCAGTGAGTTGGGGAAAAACAATGAGCAGTTCTTC.

The chain is built from TRBV4-1 and TRBJ2-1; either TRBD1 or TRBD2 may supply D (5 bases each). V was shortened by 0 bases and J by 1 base, with 10 bases between the two germline ends. The CDR3 is 16 residues long. Germline V lookup: CDR1 MGHRA, CDR2 YSYEKL. CDR3 DNA sequence: TGCGCCAGCAGCCAAGATGGGGGTGTATCCTACAATGAGCAGTTCTTC. This gives the protein CASSQDGGVSYNEQFF.

CDR3 nucleotide sequence: TGTGCCTGGAGTGTATCGGGGGGGCGGAACACCATATATTTT. Protein product: CAWSVSGGRNTIYF. This chain joins TRBV30 and TRBJ1-3; D may be TRBD1 (6 bases). Trimming removed 0 bases from V and 7 bases from J, with 13 bases in between. The CDR3 loop spans 14 amino acids. Per the germline V gene, CDR1 is GTSNPN and CDR2 is SVGIG (reference sequence).

The chain has TRBV7-9 and TRBJ2-1; D is unresolved. The CDR3 contains 14 residues. V was trimmed by 7 bases and J by 2 bases, leaving 12 bases between them. Germline loops: CDR1 SEHNR, CDR2 FQNEAQ (reference sequence). DNA of the CDR3: TGTGCCAGCAACTTCGAGAGAGCCTACAATGAGCAGTTCTTC. Amino acids: CASNFERAYNEQFF.

This chain joins TRBV6-5 and TRBJ2-1; TRBD1 or TRBD2 may be the D gene (5 bases each). The germline V and J ends were trimmed by 5 bases and 6 bases, with 14 bases remaining between them. This CDR3 has 14 amino acids. Germline CDR1 MNHEY, CDR2 SVGAGI. The CDR3 DNA reads as TGTGCCAGCAGTCATGCCCGGGACCTCAATGAGCAGTTCTTC. This sequence encodes CASSHARDLNEQFF.

V usage is TRBV5-8 and J usage is TRBJ1-1; unclear D gene. Trimming took 4 bases from V and 4 from J, leaving 11 bases between them. CDR3 length: 13 residues. Germline V lookup: CDR1 SGHTS, CDR2 YDEGEE. CDR3 loop: CASSLTRGTEAFF. CDR3 bases: TGTGCCAGCAGCCTAACCCGCGGCACTGAAGCTTTCTTT.

The chain employs TRBV7-9 and TRBJ2-7; D perhaps matches TRBD1 (5 bases). The ends were cut back, 3 bases at V and 3 bases at J, with 9 bases in the middle. This CDR3 contains 13 residues. The germline V gene has CDR1 SEHNR and CDR2 FQNEAQ (reference sequence). CDR3 sequence: CASSFQGFYEQYF. The CDR3, as DNA: TGTGCCAGCAGCTTCCAGGGTTTCTACGAGCAGTACTTC.

V usage is TRBV13 and J usage is TRBJ2-3; the D is unclear. Germline assignment: CDR1 PRHDT and CDR2 FYEKMQ (reference sequence). The CDR3 runs 11 residues. Trimming took off 3 bases at V and 5 bases at J, with 3 bases between the two ends. Here the CDR3 DNA reads TGTGCCAGCAGCTTCTTAGATACGCAGTATTTT. Amino acids: CASSFLDTQYF.

This chain uses TRBV5-1 with TRBJ2-7; D may be TRBD1 (5 bases). Trimming left V 1 base short and J 3 bases short, with 11 bases between. The CDR3 covers 14 residues. Germline loops: CDR1 SGHRS, CDR2 YFSETQ. The CDR3 DNA reads TGCGCCAGCAGCTTGAATGCCAGGGACTACGAGCAGTACTTC. Its protein product is CASSLNARDYEQYF.

This clone was seen just once. This rearrangement joins TRBV21-1 to TRBJ2-7; TRBD2 reflects the table's D call only, with no check against the DNA. TRBV21-1 constitutes a pseudogene. The CDR3 runs to 15 residues. The CDR3 nucleotides read TGTGCCAGCAGCAAAGAAACTAGCGGGACCTACGAGCAGTACTTC. Translated, it gives CASSKETSGTYEQYF.

V usage is TRBV18 and J usage is TRBJ2-5; D might be TRBD1 (6 bases). CDR3 length equals 15 residues. Germline-derived CDR1 and CDR2 are KGHSH and LQKENI. Between the trimmed V and J ends, which lost 3 bases and 2 bases, there was a span of 13 bases. Here the CDR3 DNA reads TGTGCCAGCTCACCCACAGACAGGATTCAAGAGACCCAGTACTTC. It is translated as CASSPTDRIQETQYF.

The V call is TRBV6-5, the J call TRBJ2-7; weak D call: TRBD2 (6 bases). The ends were cut back, 5 bases at V and 12 bases at J, with 17 bases in the middle. CDR1 is MNHEY, CDR2 SVGAGI, per germline. The CDR3 length is 12 residues. The CDR3 nucleotides read TGTGCCAGCAGTAGTAAACGGGGGTTTACGTACTTC. Translation gives CASSSKRGFTYF.

V is TRBV28 and J is TRBJ2-5, with D possibly being TRBD1 or TRBD2 (5 bases each). V was pared by 8 bases and J by 5 bases, with 12 bases between. The CDR3 is 12 amino acids. Germline CDR1 is MDHEN and CDR2 is SYDVKM. This CDR3 reads CASLGPGETQYF. CDR3 DNA sequence: TGTGCCAGCTTGGGACCCGGGGAGACCCAGTACTTC.

The rearrangement joins TRBV7-2 to TRBJ2-1; TRBD2 matches 11 bases. CDR1 and CDR2 (germline): SGHTA, FQGNSA. The CDR3 extends over 18 amino acids. V dropped 5 bases and J dropped 0; count of bases not matched to a gene: 9. The CDR3 spells CASSLSGRATGSYNEQFF. The CDR3 DNA reads as TGTGCCAGCAGCCTTAGCGGGAGGGCCACCGGCTCCTACAATGAGCAGTTCTTC.